This T cell receptor (beta chain) was identified during a study of blood T cell repertoires in COVID-19. About the research overall: The study drew acute and convalescent COVID-19 samples from the United States, Italy and Spain. T cells, B-cell-depleted T cells, or PBMCs provided the cDNA or gDNA that served as material.

In the source study's methods: The authors estimated nucleated cell counts from reference gene primer amplification. Clones were sequenced by immunoSEQ multiplex PCR, and TCRdb holds only the in-frame ones, with some missing. V, J and clone size derive from that table, while D and trimming were established from the DNA sequence. The sample lists approximately 500,000 clones; approximately 85% were seen once. This CDR3 has 19 residues. V shed 4 bases, J shed 9 bases, and the junction held 17 bases outside the gene matches. Looked up from germline, CDR1 is SNHLY and CDR2 is FYNNEI. The receptor comes from a human donor in a cohort sampled during active COVID-19. Sequencing was carried out using peripheral blood. This rearrangement joins TRBV2 to TRBJ2-2; 13 bases align to TRBD2. For the CDR3, the DNA is TGTGCCAGCAGTGGGACAGGGGATACTCGGACTAGCGGGAGAAGGGAGCTGTTTTTT. Encoded protein: CASSGTGDTRTSGRRELFF. Variable domain in full (rest from reference TRBV2 and TRBJ2-2): EPEVTQTPSHQVTQMGQEVILRCVPISNHLYFYWYRQILGQKVEFLVSFYNNEISEKSEIFDDQFSVERPDGSNFTLKIRSTKLEDSAMYFCASSGTGDTRTSGRRELFFGEGSRLTVL.